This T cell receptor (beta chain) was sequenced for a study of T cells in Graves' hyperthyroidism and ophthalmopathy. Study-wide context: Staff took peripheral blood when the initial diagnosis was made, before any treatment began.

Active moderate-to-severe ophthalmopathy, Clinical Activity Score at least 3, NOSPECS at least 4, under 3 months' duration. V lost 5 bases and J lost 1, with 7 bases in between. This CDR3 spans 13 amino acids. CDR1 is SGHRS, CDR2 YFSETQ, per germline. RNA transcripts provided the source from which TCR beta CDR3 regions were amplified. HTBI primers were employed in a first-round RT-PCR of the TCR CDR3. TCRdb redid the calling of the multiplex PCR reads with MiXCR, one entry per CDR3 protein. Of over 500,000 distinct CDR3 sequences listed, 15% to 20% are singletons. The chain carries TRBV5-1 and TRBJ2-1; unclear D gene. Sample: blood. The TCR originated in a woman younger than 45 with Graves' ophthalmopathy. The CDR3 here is CASRPASYNEQFF. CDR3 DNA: TGCGCCAGCAGGCCAGCTTCCTACAATGAGCAGTTCTTC.